The TCR beta chain described here comes from a study of memory CD4+ T cells and cytomegalovirus serostatus. Sequencing used immunoSEQ multiplex PCR; TCRdb keeps in-frame clones, though not all of them. The data contain approximately 92,000 clones, 80% of them singletons. The ends were cut back, 3 bases at V and 3 bases at J, with 15 bases in the middle. The CDR3 runs to 16 residues. Looked up from germline, CDR1 is LNHDA and CDR2 is SQIVND (reference sequence). Single viable CD3+CD4+CD8-CD45RO+ cells were sorted as the memory CD4+ T cells. The TCR originated in an adult in good health and CMV-seropositive. The sequenced sample was memory CD4+ T cells from blood. This chain connects TRBV19 to TRBJ2-1; D perhaps matches TRBD2 (6 bases). The CDR3 reads CASSIWGVGVYNEQFF. CDR3 nucleotide sequence: TGTGCCAGTAGTATTTGGGGGGTAGGGGTCTACAATGAGCAGTTCTTC.